Shown below are 19 T cell receptor beta chains from a single sample sequenced in a study of blood T cell repertoires in COVID-19. Method: immunoSEQ multiplex PCR; TCRdb's copy keeps in-frame clones and lacks some. The profile shows about 340,000 clones, around 83% of them singletons. Sequences were obtained from peripheral blood. The receptors were gathered from a man aged 30-40 years with active or convalescent COVID-19.

This clone was seen just once. The CDR3 DNA reads as TGTGCCAGCAGTTCAACTTCTGGGGCCAACGTCCTGACTTTC. It translates to CASSSTSGANVLTF. The chain combines TRBV6-2 or TRBV6-3 with TRBJ2-6; D is undetermined. Germline assignment: CDR1 MNHEY and CDR2 SVGEGT. V lost 4 bases, J lost 1 base, and 5 bases lay in between. The length of the CDR3 is 14 residues.

The chain joins TRBV14 to TRBJ2-7, with a possible D match to TRBD1 (6 bases). Deletions cut 1 base from V and 0 bases from J, with 10 bases between. The CDR3 is made up of 15 amino acids. CDR1 SGHDN and CDR2 FVKESK come from the germline V gene. The CDR3 region is CASSQGPDSSYEQYF. DNA of the CDR3: TGTGCCAGCAGCCAAGGTCCGGACAGCTCCTACGAGCAGTACTTC.

This chain connects TRBV24-1 to TRBJ1-5; D is unclear. Germline V CDR1 and CDR2: KGHDR, SFDVKD. The CDR3 runs to 13 residues. V was shortened by 1 base and J by 4 bases, with 4 bases between the two germline ends. The CDR3 sequence: CATSDFRNQPQHF. CDR3 nucleotide sequence: TGTGCCACCAGTGATTTCAGAAATCAGCCCCAGCATTTT.

The gene calls are TRBV19 and TRBJ1-1; 10 bases fit TRBD1. The CDR3 runs to 14 residues. CDR1 is LNHDA, CDR2 SQIVND, per germline (reference sequence). Trimming took 10 bases from V and 1 from J; bases not matched to a gene: 6. CDR3 loop: CATRDRGKNTEAFF. CDR3 nucleotide sequence: TGTGCCACCCGGGACAGGGGAAAGAACACTGAAGCTTTCTTT.

J is TRBJ2-5 and V is TRBV6-2 or TRBV6-3, with D perhaps matching TRBD2 (5 bases). The CDR3 loop spans 15 amino acids. Germline CDR1 and CDR2: MNHEY and SVGEGT. Trimming cost V 2 bases and J 3 bases, with 13 bases left between them. This chain's CDR3 is CASSYAGVGKETQYF. The CDR3 DNA reads as TGTGCCAGCAGTTACGCCGGGGTCGGAAAAGAGACCCAGTACTTC.

The V and J genes are TRBV5-8 and TRBJ2-2, with unresolved D. V was clipped by 10 bases and J by 3 bases, with 7 bases between them. The CDR3 contains 11 residues. Germline CDR1 reads SGHTS; CDR2 reads YDEGEE. The CDR3 loop reads CAVLDTGELFF. CDR3 bases: TGTGCCGTCTTAGACACCGGGGAGCTGTTTTTT.

V and J are TRBV5-1 and TRBJ1-5; 9 nucleotides agree with TRBD1. The ends lost 5 bases at V and 8 bases at J; junction bases unmatched: 8. The germline gives CDR1 SGHRS, CDR2 YFSETQ. The CDR3 runs to 14 residues. The CDR3 nucleotides are TGCGCCAGCAGAGGACAGGGGCCTTCGGAGCCCCAGCATTTT. Translating it yields CASRGQGPSEPQHF.

The sample holds a few counts of this clone. The V gene is TRBV6-5, the J gene TRBJ1-3, with D uncertain. The CDR3 consists of 14 residues. Germline values: CDR1 MNHEY, CDR2 SVGAGI. Trimming pared 7 bases from V and 0 bases from J, leaving 10 bases between. DNA of the CDR3: TGTGCCAGCACCTCGCGGTACTCTGGAAACACCATATATTTT. Amino acids: CASTSRYSGNTIYF.

The chain couples TRBV7-2 to TRBJ2-1, with 8 bases aligning to TRBD1. V shed 5 bases, J shed 4 bases, and the junction held 7 bases outside the gene matches. Germline CDR1 and CDR2: SGHTA and FQGNSA. The CDR3 contains 15 residues. CDR3 sequence reads: CASSTGTGRYNEQFF. For the CDR3, the DNA is TGTGCCAGCAGCACCGGGACAGGACGATACAATGAGCAGTTCTTC.

The chain links TRBV24-1 to TRBJ2-2, with 9 bases that match TRBD2. V lost 3 bases, J lost 4 bases, and 5 bases stayed unmatched. CDR1 is KGHDR, CDR2 SFDVKD, per germline. The CDR3 is 16 amino acids. CDR3 amino acids: CATSDPGLALTGELFF. The CDR3 bases are TGTGCCACCAGTGATCCGGGACTAGCCCTCACCGGGGAGCTGTTTTTT.

The chain carries TRBV3-1 (or the pseudogene TRBV3-2) and TRBJ1-3; D is unclear. CDR3 length: 12 residues. Germline lookup yields CDR1 LGHDT and CDR2 YNNKEL (reference sequence). The V end lost 5 bases, the J end lost 6 bases, and 8 bases lay between the germline ends. This CDR3 is CASSGELNTIYF. The CDR3 DNA is TGTGCCAGCAGCGGTGAGTTAAACACCATATATTTT.

This clone was observed once. The rearrangement links TRBV28 to TRBJ1-6; TRBD1 is a possible D gene (5 bases). The V and J ends lost 3 bases and 8 bases respectively, with 11 bases between them. Germline loops: CDR1 MDHEN, CDR2 SYDVKM. The CDR3 loop spans 14 amino acids. Here the CDR3 reads CASSLGGLYSPLHF. The CDR3 region has the DNA TGTGCCAGCAGTTTGGGGGGGTTATATTCACCCCTCCACTTT.

The rearrangement links TRBV28 to TRBJ1-1; no definite D call. Per germline, CDR1 MDHEN and CDR2 SYDVKM. The CDR3 consists of 13 residues. Trimming cost V 10 bases and J 1 base, with 13 bases left between them. The CDR3 loop is CATLQLTNTEAFF. The CDR3 DNA is TGTGCCACCTTACAGCTAACGAACACTGAAGCTTTCTTT.

The J gene is TRBJ2-3, the V gene TRBV7-3; 8 bases fit TRBD2. Trimming removed 4 bases from V and 8 bases from J; junction bases left unmatched: 5. Germline CDR1 is SGHTA and CDR2 is FQGTGA. The CDR3 extends over 13 amino acids. CDR3 nucleotides: TGTGCCAGCAGCTCCCCTAGCGGGCGTACGCAGTATTTT. The encoded protein is CASSSPSGRTQYF.

The chain carries TRBV4-3 and TRBJ2-2; no clear D gene. This CDR3 region has 13 residues. Trimming took off 0 bases at V and 5 bases at J, with 4 bases between the two ends. Germline values: CDR1 LGHNA, CDR2 YSLEER. CDR3 nucleotide sequence: TGCGCCAGCAGCCAAGAGAGGACCGGGGAGCTGTTTTTT. Translated: CASSQERTGELFF.

The chain carries TRBV19 and TRBJ1-4; unclear D gene. Germline lookup yields CDR1 LNHDA and CDR2 SQIVND (reference sequence). The germline V and J ends were trimmed by 4 bases and 1 base, with 7 bases remaining between them. CDR3 length: 14 amino acids. CDR3 nucleotides: TGTGCCAGTAGTACGGTTGGAACTAATGAAAAACTGTTTTTT. This encodes CASSTVGTNEKLFF.

Only a few counts were recorded for this clone. V and J are TRBV6-2 or TRBV6-3 and TRBJ1-5; D gene unclear. Germline CDR1 and CDR2: MNHEY and SVGEGT. The CDR3 is 14 amino acids. With 0 bases removed from V and 7 bases from J, the gap between germline ends came to 10 bases. The CDR3 sequence: CASSYSFFRQPQHF. The CDR3 bases are TGTGCCAGCAGTTACTCGTTTTTCCGGCAGCCCCAGCATTTT.

The chain recombines TRBV6-5 with TRBJ2-1; 7 bases match TRBD1. V gave up 8 bases and J gave up 4 bases; unmatched junction bases: 8. There are 14 residues in the CDR3. CDR1 MNHEY and CDR2 SVGAGI come from the germline V gene. The CDR3 reads CASGKQGVYNEQFF. The CDR3 region has the DNA TGTGCCAGCGGCAAGCAGGGGGTATACAATGAGCAGTTCTTC.

The chain recombines TRBV7-8 with TRBJ1-5; 7 positions agree with TRBD1. This CDR3 contains 21 residues. The J segment lost 6 bases and the V segment lost 4 bases, leaving 27 bases of the junction unmatched. Germline CDR1 reads SGHVS; CDR2 reads FQNEAQ. The CDR3 is CASSSDRVALYQGVRSQPQHF. The CDR3 nucleotides are TGTGCCAGCAGCTCCGACAGGGTAGCGTTATACCAGGGAGTAAGGAGTCAGCCCCAGCATTTT.